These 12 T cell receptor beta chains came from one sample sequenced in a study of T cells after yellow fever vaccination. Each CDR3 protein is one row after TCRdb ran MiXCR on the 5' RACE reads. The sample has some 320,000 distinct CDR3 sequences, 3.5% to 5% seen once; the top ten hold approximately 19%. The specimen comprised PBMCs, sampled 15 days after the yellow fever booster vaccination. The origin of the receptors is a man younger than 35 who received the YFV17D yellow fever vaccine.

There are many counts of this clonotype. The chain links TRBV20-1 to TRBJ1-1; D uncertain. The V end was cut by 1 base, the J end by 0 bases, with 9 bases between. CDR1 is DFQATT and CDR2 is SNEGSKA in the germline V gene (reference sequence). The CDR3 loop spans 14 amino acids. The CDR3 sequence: CSARGDTLNTEAFF. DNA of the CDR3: TGCAGTGCTAGAGGAGACACCTTGAACACTGAAGCTTTCTTT.

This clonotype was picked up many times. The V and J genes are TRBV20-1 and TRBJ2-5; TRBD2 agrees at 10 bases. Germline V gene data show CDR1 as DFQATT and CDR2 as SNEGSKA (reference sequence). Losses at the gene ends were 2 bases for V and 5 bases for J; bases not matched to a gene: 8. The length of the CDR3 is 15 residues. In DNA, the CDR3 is TGCAGTGCTAGAAGAGGGACTAGCGTTGTCGAGACCCAGTACTTC. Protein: CSARRGTSVVETQYF.

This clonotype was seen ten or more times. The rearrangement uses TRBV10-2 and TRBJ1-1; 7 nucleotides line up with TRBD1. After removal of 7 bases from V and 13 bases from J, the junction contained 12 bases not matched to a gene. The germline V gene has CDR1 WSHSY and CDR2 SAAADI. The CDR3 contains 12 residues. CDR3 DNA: TGCGCCAGCATCGGGGGGGACAGACGGGGTTTCTTT. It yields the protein CASIGGDRRGFF.

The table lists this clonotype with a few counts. CDR3 loop: CASSQEGGYDYEQYF. The CDR3 DNA reads TGCGCCAGCAGCCAAGAAGGGGGGTACGACTACGAGCAGTACTTC. The chain uses TRBV4-1 and TRBJ2-7; D could derive from TRBD1 or TRBD2 (6 bases each). The CDR3 loop spans 15 amino acids. Trimming left V 0 bases short and J 3 bases short, with 12 bases between. Germline CDR1 reads MGHRA; CDR2 reads YSYEKL.

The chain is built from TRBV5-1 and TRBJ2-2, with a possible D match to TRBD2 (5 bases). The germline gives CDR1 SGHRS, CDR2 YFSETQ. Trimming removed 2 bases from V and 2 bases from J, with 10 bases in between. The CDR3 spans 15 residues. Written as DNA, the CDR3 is TGCGCCAGCAGCTTCTCGACGGGAAACACCGGGGAGCTGTTTTTT. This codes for CASSFSTGNTGELFF.

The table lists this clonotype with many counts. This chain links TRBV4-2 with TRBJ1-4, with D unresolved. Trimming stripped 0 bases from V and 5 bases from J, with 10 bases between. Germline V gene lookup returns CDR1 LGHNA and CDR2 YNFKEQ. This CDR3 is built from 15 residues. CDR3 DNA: TGTGCCAGCAGCCAAGATCGAGGGTCGAATGAAAAACTGTTTTTT. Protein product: CASSQDRGSNEKLFF.

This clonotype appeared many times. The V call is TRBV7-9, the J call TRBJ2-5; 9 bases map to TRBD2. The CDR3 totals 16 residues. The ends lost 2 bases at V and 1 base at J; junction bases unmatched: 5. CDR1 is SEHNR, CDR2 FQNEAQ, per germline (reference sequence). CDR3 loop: CASSLYGTSPQETQYF. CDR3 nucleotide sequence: TGTGCCAGCAGCTTATATGGGACTAGCCCCCAAGAGACCCAGTACTTC.

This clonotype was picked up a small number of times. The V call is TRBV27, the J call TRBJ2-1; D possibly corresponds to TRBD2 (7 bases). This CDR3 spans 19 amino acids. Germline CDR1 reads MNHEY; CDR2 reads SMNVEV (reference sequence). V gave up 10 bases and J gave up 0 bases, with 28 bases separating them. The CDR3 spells CATGGRGPLPLSSYNEQFF. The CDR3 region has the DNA TGTGCCACCGGAGGGCGGGGGCCTCTTCCTTTAAGCTCCTACAATGAGCAGTTCTTC.

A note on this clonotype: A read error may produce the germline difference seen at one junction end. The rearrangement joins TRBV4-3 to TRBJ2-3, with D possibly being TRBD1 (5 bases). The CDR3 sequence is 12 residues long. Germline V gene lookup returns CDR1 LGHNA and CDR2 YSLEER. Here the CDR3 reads CASCQKGDTQYF. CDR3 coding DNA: TGCGCCAGCTGCCAAAAGGGGGATACGCAGTATTTT.

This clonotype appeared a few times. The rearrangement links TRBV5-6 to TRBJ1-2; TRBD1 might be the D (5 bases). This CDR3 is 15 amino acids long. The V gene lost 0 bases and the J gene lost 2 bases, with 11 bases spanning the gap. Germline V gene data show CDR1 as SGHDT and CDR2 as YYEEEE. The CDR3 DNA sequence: TGTGCCAGCAGCTTGGCCGGGGCAGGGAACTATGGCTACACCTTC. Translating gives CASSLAGAGNYGYTF. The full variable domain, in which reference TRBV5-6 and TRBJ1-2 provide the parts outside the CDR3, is DAGVTQSPTHLIKTRGQQVTLRCSPKSGHDTVSWYQQALGQGPQFIFQYYEEEERQRGNFPDRFSGHQFPNYSSELNVNALLLGDSALYLCASSLAGAGNYGYTFGSGTRLTVV.

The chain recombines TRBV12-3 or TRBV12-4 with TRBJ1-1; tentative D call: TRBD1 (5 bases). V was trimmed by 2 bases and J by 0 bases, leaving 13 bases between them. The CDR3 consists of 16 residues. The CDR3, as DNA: TGTGCCAGCAGTTTACCCCCGGGGCAGATGAACACTGAAGCTTTCTTT. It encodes CASSLPPGQMNTEAFF.

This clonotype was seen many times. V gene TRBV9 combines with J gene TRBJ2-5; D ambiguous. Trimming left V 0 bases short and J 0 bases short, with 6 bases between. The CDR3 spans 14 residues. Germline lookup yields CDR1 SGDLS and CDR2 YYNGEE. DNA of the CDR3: TGTGCCAGCAGCGTAGGAGGCTACCAAGAGACCCAGTACTTC. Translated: CASSVGGYQETQYF.